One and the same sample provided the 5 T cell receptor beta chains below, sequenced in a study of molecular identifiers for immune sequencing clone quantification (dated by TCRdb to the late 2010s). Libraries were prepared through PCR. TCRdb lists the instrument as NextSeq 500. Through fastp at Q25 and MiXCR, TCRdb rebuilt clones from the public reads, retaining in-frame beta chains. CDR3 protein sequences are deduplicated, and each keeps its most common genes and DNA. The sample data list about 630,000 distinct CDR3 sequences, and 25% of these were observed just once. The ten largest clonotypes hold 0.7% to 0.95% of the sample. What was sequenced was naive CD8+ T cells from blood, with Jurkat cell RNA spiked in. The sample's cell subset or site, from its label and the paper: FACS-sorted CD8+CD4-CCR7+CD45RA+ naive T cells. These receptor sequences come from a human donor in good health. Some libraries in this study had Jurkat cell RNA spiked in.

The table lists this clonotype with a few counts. The CDR3 DNA reads as TGCGCCAGCAGCCCCCGGGACCCATGGACCCAGTACTTC. Translation gives CASSPRDPWTQYF. The chain joins TRBV5-1 to TRBJ2-5; D might be TRBD1 or TRBD2, each matching 5 bases. V lost 4 bases, J lost 7 bases, and 14 bases lay in between. The CDR3 is 13 residues long. Germline CDR1 SGHRS, CDR2 YFSETQ.

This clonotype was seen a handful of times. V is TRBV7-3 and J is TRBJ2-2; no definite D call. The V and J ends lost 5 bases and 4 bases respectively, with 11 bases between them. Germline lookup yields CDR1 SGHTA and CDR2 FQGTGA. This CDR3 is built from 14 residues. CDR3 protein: CASSPTIITGELFF. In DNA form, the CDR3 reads TGTGCCAGCAGCCCTACCATCATCACCGGGGAGCTGTTTTTT.

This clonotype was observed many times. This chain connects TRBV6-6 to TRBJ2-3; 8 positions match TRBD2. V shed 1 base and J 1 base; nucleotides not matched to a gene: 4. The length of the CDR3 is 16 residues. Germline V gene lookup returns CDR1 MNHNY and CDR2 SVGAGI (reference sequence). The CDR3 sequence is CASSYYMTSGTDTQYF. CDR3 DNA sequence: TGTGCCAGCAGTTACTACATGACTAGCGGCACAGATACGCAGTATTTT.

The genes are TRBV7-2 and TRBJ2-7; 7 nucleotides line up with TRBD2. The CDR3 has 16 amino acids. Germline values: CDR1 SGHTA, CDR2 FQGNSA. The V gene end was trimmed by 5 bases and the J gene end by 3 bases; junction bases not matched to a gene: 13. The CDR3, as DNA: TGTGCCAGCAGCCCAACCAGGACTAGGCCTTACTACGAGCAGTACTTC. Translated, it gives CASSPTRTRPYYEQYF.

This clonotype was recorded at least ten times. CDR3 nucleotide sequence: TGCGCCAGCAGCTTGGGGGGACTACAGCAGGATACGCAGTATTTT. Translation gives CASSLGGLQQDTQYF. The chain couples TRBV5-1 to TRBJ2-3; 7 bases agree with TRBD2. Germline V gene lookup returns CDR1 SGHRS and CDR2 YFSETQ. The trim removed 0 bases at V and 6 bases at J, leaving 7 bases unmatched. This CDR3 is built from 15 residues.